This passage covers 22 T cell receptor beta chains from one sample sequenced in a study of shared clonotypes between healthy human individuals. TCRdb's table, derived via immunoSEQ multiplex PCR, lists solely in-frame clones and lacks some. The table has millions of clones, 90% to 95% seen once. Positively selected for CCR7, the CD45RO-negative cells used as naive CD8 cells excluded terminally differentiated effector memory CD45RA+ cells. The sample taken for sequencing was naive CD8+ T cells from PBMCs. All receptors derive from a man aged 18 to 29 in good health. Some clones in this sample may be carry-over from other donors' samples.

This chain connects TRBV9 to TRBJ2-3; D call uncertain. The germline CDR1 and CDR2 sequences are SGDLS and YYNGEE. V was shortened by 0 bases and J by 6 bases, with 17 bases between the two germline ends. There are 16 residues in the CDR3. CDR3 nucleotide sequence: TGTGCCAGCAGCGTAGTCGTGGGCGGACCGGTTGATACGCAGTATTTT. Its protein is CASSVVVGGPVDTQYF.

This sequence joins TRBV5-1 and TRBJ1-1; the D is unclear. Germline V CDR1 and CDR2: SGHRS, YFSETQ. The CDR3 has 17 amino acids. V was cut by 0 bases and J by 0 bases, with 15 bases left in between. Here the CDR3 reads CASSLGPDRYLNTEAFF. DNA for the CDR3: TGCGCCAGCAGCTTGGGCCCGGACCGCTACTTGAACACTGAAGCTTTCTTT.

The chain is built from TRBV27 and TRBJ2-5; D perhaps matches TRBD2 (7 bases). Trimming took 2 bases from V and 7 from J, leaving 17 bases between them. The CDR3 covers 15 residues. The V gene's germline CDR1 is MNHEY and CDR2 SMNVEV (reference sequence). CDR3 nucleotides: TGTGCCAGCAGTTTAGGCCCCGGGGGGCTGGGGACCCAGTACTTC. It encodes CASSLGPGGLGTQYF.

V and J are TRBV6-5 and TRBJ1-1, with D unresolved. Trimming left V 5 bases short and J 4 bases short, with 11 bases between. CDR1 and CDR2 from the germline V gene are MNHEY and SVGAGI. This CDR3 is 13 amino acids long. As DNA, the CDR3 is TGTGCCAGCAGTCTAACAGAGGGCACTGAAGCTTTCTTT. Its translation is CASSLTEGTEAFF.

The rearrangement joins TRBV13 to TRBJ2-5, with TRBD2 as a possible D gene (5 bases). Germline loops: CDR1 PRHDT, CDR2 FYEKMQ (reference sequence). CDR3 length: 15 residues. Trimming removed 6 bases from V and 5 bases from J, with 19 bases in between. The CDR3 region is CASSRGVRFSETQYF. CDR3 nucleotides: TGTGCCAGCAGTCGGGGTGTCCGCTTCTCGGAGACCCAGTACTTC. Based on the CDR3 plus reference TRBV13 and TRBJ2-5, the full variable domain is AAGVIQSPRHLIKEKRETATLKCYPIPRHDTVYWYQQGPGQDPQFLISFYEKMQSDKGSIPDRFSAQQFSDYHSELNMSSLELGDSALYFCASSRGVRFSETQYFGPGTRLLVL.

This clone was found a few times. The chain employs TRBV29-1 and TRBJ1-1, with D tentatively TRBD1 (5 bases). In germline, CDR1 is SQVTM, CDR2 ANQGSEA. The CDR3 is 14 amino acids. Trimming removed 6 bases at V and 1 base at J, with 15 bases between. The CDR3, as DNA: TGCAGCGTAAGTGAGGCAGGGCGGAACACTGAAGCTTTCTTT. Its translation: CSVSEAGRNTEAFF. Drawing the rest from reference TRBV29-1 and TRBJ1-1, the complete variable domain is SAVISQKPSRDICQRGTSLTIQCQVDSQVTMMFWYRQQPGQSLTLIATANQGSEATYESGFVIDKFPISRPNLTFSTLTVSNMSPEDSSIYLCSVSEAGRNTEAFFGQGTRLTVV.

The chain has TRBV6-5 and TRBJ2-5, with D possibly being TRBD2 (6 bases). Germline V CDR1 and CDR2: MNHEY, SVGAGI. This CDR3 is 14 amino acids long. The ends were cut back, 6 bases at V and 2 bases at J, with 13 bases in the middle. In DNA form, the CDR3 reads TGTGCCAGCAGCCCTGACGGACTACAAGAGACCCAGTACTTC. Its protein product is CASSPDGLQETQYF.

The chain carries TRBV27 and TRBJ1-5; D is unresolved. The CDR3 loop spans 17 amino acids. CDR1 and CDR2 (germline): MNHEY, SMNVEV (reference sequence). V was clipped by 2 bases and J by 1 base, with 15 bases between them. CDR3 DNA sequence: TGTGCCAGCAGTTTAAAAGCAGGAATAGTGAGCAATCAGCCCCAGCATTTT. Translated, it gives CASSLKAGIVSNQPQHF.

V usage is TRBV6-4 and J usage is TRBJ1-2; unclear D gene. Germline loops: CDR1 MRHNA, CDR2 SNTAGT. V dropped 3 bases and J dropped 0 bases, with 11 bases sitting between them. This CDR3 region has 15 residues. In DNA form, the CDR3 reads TGTGCCAGCAGTGATCTGGAGGACTCTAACTATGGCTACACCTTC. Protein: CASSDLEDSNYGYTF.

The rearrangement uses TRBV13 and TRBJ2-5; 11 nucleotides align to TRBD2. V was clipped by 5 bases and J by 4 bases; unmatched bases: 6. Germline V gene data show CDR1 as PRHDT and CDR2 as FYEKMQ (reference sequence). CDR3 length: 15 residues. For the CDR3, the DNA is TGTGCCAGCAGCACCGCCGGGACTAGCGGAGAGACCCAGTACTTC. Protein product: CASSTAGTSGETQYF.

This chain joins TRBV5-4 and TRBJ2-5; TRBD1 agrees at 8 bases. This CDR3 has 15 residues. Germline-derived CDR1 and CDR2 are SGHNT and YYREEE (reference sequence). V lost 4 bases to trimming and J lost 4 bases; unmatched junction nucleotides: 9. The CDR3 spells CASSGDRGSGETQYF. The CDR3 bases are TGTGCCAGCAGCGGAGACAGGGGTAGCGGAGAGACCCAGTACTTC.

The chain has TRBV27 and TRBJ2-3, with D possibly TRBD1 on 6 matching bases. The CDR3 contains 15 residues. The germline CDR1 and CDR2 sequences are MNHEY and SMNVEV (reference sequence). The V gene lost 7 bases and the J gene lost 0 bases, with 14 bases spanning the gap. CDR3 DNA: TGTGCCAGCACCCCTATGGGGGCTAGCACAGATACGCAGTATTTT. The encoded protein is CASTPMGASTDTQYF.

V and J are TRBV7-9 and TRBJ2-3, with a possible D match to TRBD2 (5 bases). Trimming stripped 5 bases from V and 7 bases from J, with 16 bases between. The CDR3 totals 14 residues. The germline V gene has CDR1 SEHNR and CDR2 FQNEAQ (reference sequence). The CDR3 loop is CASSPRGSFYTQYF. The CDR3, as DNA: TGTGCCAGCAGCCCCCGGGGATCTTTCTATACGCAGTATTTT.

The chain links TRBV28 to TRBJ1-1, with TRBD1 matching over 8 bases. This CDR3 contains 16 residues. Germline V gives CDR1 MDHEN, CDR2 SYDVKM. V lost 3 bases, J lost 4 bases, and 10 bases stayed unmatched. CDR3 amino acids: CASSFRAGGTITEAFF. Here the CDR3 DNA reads TGTGCCAGCAGTTTTCGGGCAGGGGGCACGATCACTGAAGCTTTCTTT.

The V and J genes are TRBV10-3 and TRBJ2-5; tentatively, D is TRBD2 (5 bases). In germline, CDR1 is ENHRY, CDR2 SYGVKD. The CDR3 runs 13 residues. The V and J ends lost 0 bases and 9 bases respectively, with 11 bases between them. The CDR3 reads CAISESLDFSQYF. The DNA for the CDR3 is TGTGCCATCAGTGAGTCGTTGGACTTTTCCCAGTACTTC.

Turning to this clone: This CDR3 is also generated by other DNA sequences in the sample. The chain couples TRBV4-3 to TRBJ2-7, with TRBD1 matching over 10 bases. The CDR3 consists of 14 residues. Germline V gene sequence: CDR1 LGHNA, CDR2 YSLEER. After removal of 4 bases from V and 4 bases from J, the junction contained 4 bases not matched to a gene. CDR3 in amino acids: CASSPGTGAYEQYF. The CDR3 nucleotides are TGCGCCAGCAGCCCCGGGACAGGGGCATACGAGCAGTACTTC.

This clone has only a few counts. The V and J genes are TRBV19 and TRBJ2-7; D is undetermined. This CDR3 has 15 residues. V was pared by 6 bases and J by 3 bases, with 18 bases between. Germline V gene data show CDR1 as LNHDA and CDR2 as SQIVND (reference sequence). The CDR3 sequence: CASSSGFGPGYEQYF. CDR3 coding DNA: TGTGCCAGTAGCAGTGGGTTTGGTCCAGGCTACGAGCAGTACTTC.

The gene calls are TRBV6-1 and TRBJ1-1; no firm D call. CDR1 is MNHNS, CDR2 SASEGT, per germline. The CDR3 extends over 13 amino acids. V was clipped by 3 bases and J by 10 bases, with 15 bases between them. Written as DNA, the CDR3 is TGTGCCAGCAGTGACCCTCCCCCGGGCTCAGCTTTCTTT. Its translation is CASSDPPPGSAFF.

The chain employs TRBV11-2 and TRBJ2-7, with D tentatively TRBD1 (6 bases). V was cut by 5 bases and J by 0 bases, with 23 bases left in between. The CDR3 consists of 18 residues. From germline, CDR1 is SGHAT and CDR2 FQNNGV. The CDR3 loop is CASSPRSFSGQLSYEQYF. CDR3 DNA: TGTGCCAGCAGCCCACGGAGTTTCTCGGGACAACTCTCCTACGAGCAGTACTTC.

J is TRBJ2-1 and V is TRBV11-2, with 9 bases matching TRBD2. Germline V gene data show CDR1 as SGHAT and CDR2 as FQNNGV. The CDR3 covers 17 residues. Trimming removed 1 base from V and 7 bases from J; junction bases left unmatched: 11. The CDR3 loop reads CASSLVGLAGWRNEQFF. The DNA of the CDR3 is TGTGCCAGCAGCTTAGTAGGGCTAGCGGGATGGCGGAATGAGCAGTTCTTC.

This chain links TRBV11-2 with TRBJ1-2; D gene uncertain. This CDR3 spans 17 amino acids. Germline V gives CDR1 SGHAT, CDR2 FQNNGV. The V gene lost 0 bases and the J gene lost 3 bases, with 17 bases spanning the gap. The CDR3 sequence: CASSLEPPLEAHYGYTF. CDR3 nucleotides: TGTGCCAGCAGCTTAGAGCCCCCGCTGGAGGCACACTATGGCTACACCTTC. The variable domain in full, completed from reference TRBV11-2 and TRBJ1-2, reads EAGVAQSPRYKIIEKRQSVAFWCNPISGHATLYWYQQILGQGPKLLIQFQNNGVVDDSQLPKDRFSAERLKGVDSTLKIQPAKLEDSAVYLCASSLEPPLEAHYGYTFGSGTRLTVV.

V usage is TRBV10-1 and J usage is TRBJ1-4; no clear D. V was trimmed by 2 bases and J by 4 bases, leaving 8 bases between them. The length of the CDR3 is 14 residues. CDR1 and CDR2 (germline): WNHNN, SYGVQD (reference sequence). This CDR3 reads CASSEGRYNEKLFF. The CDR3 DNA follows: TGCGCCAGCAGTGAGGGTCGGTATAATGAAAAACTGTTTTTT.